This TCR beta chain was found in a study of blood T cell repertoires in COVID-19. As for the study in general: Both acute and convalescent COVID-19 samples were obtained from the United States, Italy and Spain. T cells, B-cell-depleted T cells, or PBMCs provided the cDNA or gDNA that served as material.

The CDR3 is 13 amino acids. Germline CDR1 GTSNPN, CDR2 SVGIG (reference sequence). V dropped 2 bases and J dropped 3 bases, with 8 bases sitting between them. How the authors handled the data: Estimation of nucleated cell counts relied on the amplification of reference gene primers. Assay used: immunoSEQ multiplex PCR; TCRdb lists only in-frame clones, some missing. That table is the source of V, J and clone size, and D and trimming were worked out from the DNA. The sample has roughly 65,000 clones, around 80% seen once; the top ten hold less than 25%. What was sequenced was peripheral blood. The genes are TRBV30 and TRBJ1-5; weak D call: TRBD1 (5 bases). The source is a human donor in a cohort sampled during active COVID-19. CDR3 in DNA: TGTGCCTGGAGTAGCAGGGACAATCAGCCCCAGCATTTT. Translated, it gives CAWSSRDNQPQHF.